These 30 T cell receptor beta chains originate from one sample sequenced in a study of molecular identifiers for immune sequencing clone quantification. TCRdb re-analysed the PCR reads in MiXCR, keeping a single row per CDR3 protein. The data hold roughly 93,000 distinct CDR3 sequences, with approximately 25% observed a single time. Material: naive CD8+ T cells from blood, with Jurkat cell RNA spiked in. Subset: FACS-sorted CD8+CD4-CCR7+CD45RA+ naive T cells. These receptors were obtained from a human donor in good health. Some libraries in this study had Jurkat cell RNA spiked in.

The rearrangement joins TRBV7-9 to TRBJ2-1; 9 bases line up with TRBD2. Looked up from germline, CDR1 is SEHNR and CDR2 is FQNEAQ (reference sequence). The junction had 12 bases not matched to a gene; V was cut back by 4 bases and J by 5 bases. The CDR3 is made up of 17 amino acids. In DNA form, the CDR3 reads TGTGCCAGCAGCTCCAACCAGCGGGGGGCCCTACACAATGAGCAGTTCTTC. As protein: CASSSNQRGALHNEQFF.

The genes are TRBV4-1 and TRBJ1-1; no firm D call. With 1 base removed from V and 3 bases from J, the gap between germline ends came to 9 bases. The length of the CDR3 is 14 residues. Germline V CDR1 and CDR2: MGHRA, YSYEKL. The CDR3 sequence is CASSQGRSDTEAFF. CDR3 sequence (DNA): TGCGCCAGCAGCCAAGGCCGGTCCGACACTGAAGCTTTCTTT.

This clonotype showed up just a few times. J is TRBJ2-7 and V is TRBV6-1; weak D call: TRBD2 (6 bases). This CDR3 is built from 15 residues. In germline, CDR1 is MNHNS, CDR2 SASEGT. V lost 6 bases and J 0 bases, leaving 15 bases between the germline ends. CDR3 amino acids: CASSSRDFYSYEQYF. CDR3 nucleotide sequence: TGTGCCAGCAGCTCCCGGGACTTCTACTCCTACGAGCAGTACTTC.

This clonotype appeared many times. The chain has TRBV4-1 and TRBJ1-2; D not certain. Germline CDR1 reads MGHRA; CDR2 reads YSYEKL. Trimming took off 2 bases at V and 9 bases at J, with 7 bases between the two ends. The CDR3 consists of 11 residues. The CDR3 protein is CASSQYQSYTF. CDR3 sequence (DNA): TGCGCCAGCAGCCAATATCAGAGCTACACCTTC.

As concerns this clonotype: One end of the junction varies from germline; a read error may be responsible. The V call is TRBV7-9, the J call TRBJ2-7; no definite D call. Germline assignment: CDR1 SEHNR and CDR2 FQNEAQ (reference sequence). The CDR3 totals 12 residues. The CDR3 sequence: CASGLMGYEQYF. CDR3 DNA sequence: TGTGCCAGCGGCTTAATGGGGTACGAGCAGTACTTC.

To note about this clonotype: A junction end diverges from the germline sequence, so it may reflect a read error. The chain is built from TRBV13 and TRBJ1-2; weak D call: TRBD1 (5 bases). Germline CDR1 PRHDT, CDR2 FYEKMQ (reference sequence). This CDR3 spans 19 amino acids. Here the CDR3 reads CASSLEGPGISQANYGYNF. As DNA, the CDR3 is TGTGCCAGCAGCTTAGAGGGCCCAGGGATATCCCAGGCTAACTATGGCTACAACTTC.

The table lists this clonotype with many counts. The J gene is TRBJ2-3, the V gene TRBV24-1, with unresolved D. The germline gives CDR1 KGHDR, CDR2 SFDVKD. Trimming removed 3 bases at V and 5 bases at J, with 5 bases between. CDR3 length: 12 amino acids. CDR3 coding DNA: TGTGCCACCAGTGATGAAGGAGATACGCAGTATTTT. It codes for CATSDEGDTQYF.

This clonotype has at least ten counts. The gene calls are TRBV7-9 and TRBJ1-1; D uncertain. This CDR3 contains 14 residues. V lost 3 bases and J 4 bases, leaving 12 bases between the germline ends. From germline, CDR1 is SEHNR and CDR2 FQNEAQ (reference sequence). CDR3 in amino acids: CASSFSRGGTEAFF. For the CDR3, the DNA is TGTGCCAGCAGCTTTTCCCGGGGAGGCACTGAAGCTTTCTTT.

As to this clonotype: This may arise from a read error, as a much more abundant clone is one base away. The chain has TRBV20-1 and TRBJ2-4, with 8 bases that match TRBD2. This CDR3 contains 18 residues. Germline loops: CDR1 DFQATT, CDR2 SNEGSKA (reference sequence). The DNA of the CDR3 is TGCAGTGCTAGAGTCCCGGGAGGGCCGACGATAGCCAAATACATTCAGTACTTC. Encoded protein: CSARVPGGPTIAKYIQYF.

This clonotype has ten or more counts. The genes are TRBV7-9 and TRBJ1-1; D is possibly TRBD1 (6 bases). Germline CDR1 is SEHNR and CDR2 is FQNEAQ (reference sequence). Between the trimmed V and J ends, which lost 1 base and 0 bases, there was a span of 9 bases. There are 15 residues in the CDR3. The CDR3 nucleotides are TGTGCCAGCAGCTTAGGAGGGGGAGTGAACACTGAAGCTTTCTTT. It translates to CASSLGGGVNTEAFF.

This clonotype occurred many times. The chain combines TRBV7-2 with TRBJ2-7, with 8 positions matching TRBD2. The trim removed 4 bases at V and 4 bases at J, leaving 9 bases unmatched. The CDR3 spans 15 residues. Germline V CDR1 and CDR2: SGHTA, FQGNSA. CDR3 DNA sequence: TGTGCCAGCAGCTCCTGGGAAGCGGGGGAGTACGAGCAGTACTTC. Its translation: CASSSWEAGEYEQYF.

As to this clonotype: One base away lies a much larger clone, so this may be a sequencing read error. The final CDR3 position lacks the conserved phenylalanine or tryptophan, pointing to a likely read error. The chain joins TRBV28 to TRBJ1-4, with 7 bases identical to TRBD1. This CDR3 is 14 amino acids long. The V and J ends lost 2 bases and 7 bases, in that order; junction bases with no gene match: 4. CDR1 and CDR2 (germline): MDHEN, SYDVKM. The CDR3 DNA reads as TGTGCCAGCAGTTTAGGATCAGGGGGTGAAAAACTGTTTATT. It encodes CASSLGSGGEKLFI.

The table lists this clonotype with many counts. The rearrangement links TRBV20-1 to TRBJ2-4, with a possible D match to TRBD2 (5 bases). V lost 3 bases to trimming and J lost 0 bases, with 18 bases between them. The CDR3 contains 17 residues. The germline V gene has CDR1 DFQATT and CDR2 SNEGSKA (reference sequence). The DNA of the CDR3 is TGCAGTGCTAGTGGGGAGTTGTGGGTACTAGCCAAAAACATTCAGTACTTC. Its translation: CSASGELWVLAKNIQYF.

Comments on this clonotype: This clone may be a read error of a much larger clone one base away. The chain has TRBV7-8 and TRBJ2-1; D not certain. The germline V and J ends were trimmed by 1 base and 2 bases, with 9 bases remaining between them. This CDR3 is 15 amino acids long. In germline, CDR1 is SGHVS, CDR2 FQNEAQ. The CDR3: CASSLVAIPYNEQFF. The CDR3 DNA reads TGTGCCAGCAGCTTAGTAGCAATACCCTACAATGAGCAGTTCTTC.

Ten or more counts support this clonotype. The chain uses TRBV6-5 and TRBJ2-2; maybe TRBD2 (5 bases). The germline gives CDR1 MNHEY, CDR2 SVGAGI. The CDR3 sequence is 15 residues long. V was pared by 2 bases and J by 7 bases, with 14 bases between. The DNA for the CDR3 is TGTGCCAGCAGTTACGGGTTAGCCGGGGACGGGGAGCTGTTTTTT. Residues: CASSYGLAGDGELFF.

This clonotype has a count of ten or more. The chain combines TRBV10-3 with TRBJ1-1; no firm D call. V lost 2 bases and J lost 0, with 4 bases in between. CDR3 length: 13 residues. Per germline, CDR1 ENHRY and CDR2 SYGVKD. This CDR3 reads CAISEGMNTEAFF. The DNA of the CDR3 is TGTGCCATCAGTGAGGGGATGAACACTGAAGCTTTCTTT.

This clonotype was seen at least ten times. This chain uses TRBV29-1 with TRBJ2-5; 9 bases are a match to TRBD2. Germline trimming cut 0 bases from V and 5 bases from J; bases unmatched to any gene: 7. The length of the CDR3 is 15 residues. CDR1 is SQVTM, CDR2 ANQGSEA, per germline. The CDR3: CSVEEVSGSVETQYF. CDR3 in DNA: TGCAGCGTTGAAGAGGTTAGCGGGAGTGTTGAGACCCAGTACTTC.

A word on this clonotype: Since a much larger clone is just one base distant, this may be a read error. The chain recombines TRBV6-6 with TRBJ2-7; D is unclear. The V and J ends lost 2 bases and 3 bases respectively, with 17 bases between them. There are 16 residues in the CDR3. Germline V gene lookup returns CDR1 MNHNY and CDR2 SVGAGI (reference sequence). CDR3: CASSYTIAESNYEQYF. The CDR3, as DNA: TGTGCCAGCAGTTACACGATCGCGGAATCTAACTACGAGCAGTACTTC.

This clonotype has a handful of counts. The chain joins TRBV13 to TRBJ1-4; 7 bases are a match to TRBD1. Germline lookup yields CDR1 PRHDT and CDR2 FYEKMQ (reference sequence). With V trimmed by 1 base and J by 8 bases, 13 bases remained unmatched. This CDR3 has 17 amino acids. CDR3 nucleotides: TGTGCCAGCAGCTTAGCACCGACAGGGTATGGATGGGAAAAACTGTTTTTT. Translation gives CASSLAPTGYGWEKLFF.

This clonotype was seen a few times. This chain connects TRBV27 to TRBJ2-3, with D maybe TRBD1 (5 bases). Between the trimmed V and J ends, which lost 3 bases and 0 bases, there was a span of 13 bases. The CDR3 runs to 16 residues. Germline V gives CDR1 MNHEY, CDR2 SMNVEV (reference sequence). The CDR3 reads CASSLPPSGSTDTQYF. The DNA of the CDR3 is TGTGCCAGCAGTTTGCCCCCCTCAGGGAGCACAGATACGCAGTATTTT.

This clonotype was observed a few times. The chain carries TRBV19 and TRBJ2-7, with TRBD1 matching over 9 bases. The CDR3 sequence is 14 residues long. J gave up 7 bases and V 3 bases, and 7 bases lay outside the gene matches. Looked up from germline, CDR1 is LNHDA and CDR2 is SQIVND (reference sequence). The CDR3 DNA follows: TGTGCCAGTAGTATCTCGGACAGGGGAGTGGAGCAGTACTTC. This encodes CASSISDRGVEQYF.

This clonotype has a handful of counts. V is TRBV12-3 or TRBV12-4 and J is TRBJ1-2; 7 bases agree with TRBD1. The length of the CDR3 is 17 residues. Unmatched junction bases numbered 12, after V lost 3 bases and J lost 2 bases. The CDR3 protein is CASSLGNTGARNYGYTF. The DNA for the CDR3 is TGTGCCAGCAGTTTGGGAAATACAGGGGCGAGGAACTATGGCTACACCTTC.

In this sample, this clonotype turned up many times. The rearrangement links TRBV4-3 to TRBJ2-3, with D unclear. Germline V gene data show CDR1 as LGHNA and CDR2 as YSLEER. The CDR3 consists of 16 residues. V was shortened by 3 bases and J by 1 base, with 14 bases between the two germline ends. CDR3 DNA sequence: TGCGCCAGCAGCCACACTCCCCGTCTAGGCACAGATACGCAGTATTTT. This sequence encodes CASSHTPRLGTDTQYF.

This clonotype was seen only a few times. The chain carries TRBV20-1 and TRBJ2-1; perhaps TRBD2 as D (5 bases). Trimming cost V 3 bases and J 0 bases, with 9 bases left between them. Germline CDR1 is DFQATT and CDR2 is SNEGSKA (reference sequence). CDR3 length equals 14 residues. The CDR3 loop is CSASGESSYNEQFF. CDR3 nucleotides: TGCAGTGCTAGCGGGGAAAGCTCCTACAATGAGCAGTTCTTC.

This sequence joins TRBV20-1 and TRBJ2-7; 8 bases fit TRBD2. V lost 1 base and J lost 0; bases outside the gene matches: 5. Germline V gene lookup returns CDR1 DFQATT and CDR2 SNEGSKA (reference sequence). The CDR3 has 15 amino acids. CDR3 nucleotide sequence: TGCAGTGCTAGAGTGCCGCGGGAGGCCTCCTACGAGCAGTACTTC. This translates into CSARVPREASYEQYF.

This clonotype showed up just a few times. The chain combines TRBV4-3 with TRBJ2-2; D uncertain. Trimming removed 1 base from V and 8 bases from J, with 8 bases in between. CDR3 size: 13 residues. Germline V gene lookup returns CDR1 LGHNA and CDR2 YSLEER. Written as DNA, the CDR3 is TGCGCCAGCAGCCAAGGAGGATTTGGGGAGCTGTTTTTT. Amino acids: CASSQGGFGELFF.

The chain is built from TRBV4-1 and TRBJ1-1; possible D gene TRBD1, 5 bases. This CDR3 is built from 16 residues. Between the trimmed V and J ends, which lost 0 bases and 4 bases, there was a span of 15 bases. Germline lookup yields CDR1 MGHRA and CDR2 YSYEKL. CDR3 nucleotides: TGCGCCAGCAGCCAAGATCGACGGGGGATCGGCACTGAAGCTTTCTTT. It translates to CASSQDRRGIGTEAFF.

This clonotype occurred a few times. The gene calls are TRBV20-1 and TRBJ2-3, with D perhaps TRBD1 (7 bases). This CDR3 contains 17 residues. V lost 6 bases, J lost 0 bases, and 22 bases lay in between. In germline, CDR1 is DFQATT, CDR2 SNEGSKA (reference sequence). The CDR3 DNA reads TGCAGTGCCGGGGGTCAGGAGAGGGGGCCCAGCACAGATACGCAGTATTTT. Its translation is CSAGGQERGPSTDTQYF.

The chain has TRBV6-5 and TRBJ2-5; 10 bases map to TRBD2. V trimming: 1 base; J trimming: 2 bases; junction bases outside the gene matches: 4. This CDR3 spans 16 amino acids. Germline V gene data show CDR1 as MNHEY and CDR2 as SVGAGI. This CDR3 is CASSYYSGGGQETQYF. CDR3 DNA: TGTGCCAGCAGTTACTACAGCGGGGGGGGGCAAGAGACCCAGTACTTC.

The chain combines TRBV6-2 or TRBV6-3 with TRBJ2-3; possibly TRBD2 for D (5 bases). Trimming shortened V by 1 base and J by 0 bases, and 11 bases separated the two germline ends. This CDR3 has 16 amino acids. Germline V CDR1 and CDR2: MNHEY, SVGEGT. The CDR3 nucleotides are TGTGCCAGCAGTTACTTCAGACGCGGGAGCACAGATACGCAGTATTTT. The encoded protein is CASSYFRRGSTDTQYF.